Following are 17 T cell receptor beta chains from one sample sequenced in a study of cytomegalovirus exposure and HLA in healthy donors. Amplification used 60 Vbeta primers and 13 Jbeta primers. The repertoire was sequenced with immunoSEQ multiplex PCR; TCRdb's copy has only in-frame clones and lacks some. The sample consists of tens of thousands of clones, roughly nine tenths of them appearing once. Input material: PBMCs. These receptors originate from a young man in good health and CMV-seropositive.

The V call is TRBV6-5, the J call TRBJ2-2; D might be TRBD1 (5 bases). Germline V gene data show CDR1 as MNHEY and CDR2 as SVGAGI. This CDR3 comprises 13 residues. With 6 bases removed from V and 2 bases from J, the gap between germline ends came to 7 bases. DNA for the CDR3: TGTGCCAGCAGGGACACAAACACCGGGGAGCTGTTTTTT. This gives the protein CASRDTNTGELFF.

CDR3 residues: CAWSPAGVGRETQYF. In DNA form, the CDR3 reads TGTGCCTGGAGCCCTGCGGGAGTGGGTAGGGAGACCCAGTACTTC. The chain recombines TRBV30 with TRBJ2-5, with 7 bases that match TRBD2. CDR3 size: 15 residues. CDR1 is GTSNPN, CDR2 SVGIG, per germline (reference sequence). The J segment lost 5 bases and the V segment lost 3 bases, leaving 12 bases of the junction unmatched. Looking up the rest from reference TRBV30 and TRBJ2-5 gives the full variable domain: SQTIHQWPATLVQPVGSPLSLECTVEGTSNPNLYWYRQAAGRGLQLLFYSVGIGQISSEVPQNLSASRPQDRQFILSSKKLLLSDSGFYLCAWSPAGVGRETQYFGPGTRLLVL.

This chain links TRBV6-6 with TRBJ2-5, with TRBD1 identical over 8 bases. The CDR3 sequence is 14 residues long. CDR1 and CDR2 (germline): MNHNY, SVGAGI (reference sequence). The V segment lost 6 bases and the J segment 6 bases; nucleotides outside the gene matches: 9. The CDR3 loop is CASSVLQGAKTQYF. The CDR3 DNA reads TGTGCCAGCAGCGTCCTTCAGGGGGCGAAGACCCAGTACTTC.

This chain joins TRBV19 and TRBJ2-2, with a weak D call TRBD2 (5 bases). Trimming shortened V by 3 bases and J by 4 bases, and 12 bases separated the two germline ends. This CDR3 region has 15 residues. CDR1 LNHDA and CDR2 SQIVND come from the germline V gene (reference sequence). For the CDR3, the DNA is TGTGCCAGTAGTATCCGGGAAAAGCCCACCGGGGAGCTGTTTTTT. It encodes CASSIREKPTGELFF.

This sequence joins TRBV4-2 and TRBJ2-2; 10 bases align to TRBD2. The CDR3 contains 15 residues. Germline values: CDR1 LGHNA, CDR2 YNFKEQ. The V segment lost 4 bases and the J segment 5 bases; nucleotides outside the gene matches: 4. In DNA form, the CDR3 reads TGTGCCAGCAGCCGGCTAGCGGGAGCTACCGGGGAGCTGTTTTTT. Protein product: CASSRLAGATGELFF.

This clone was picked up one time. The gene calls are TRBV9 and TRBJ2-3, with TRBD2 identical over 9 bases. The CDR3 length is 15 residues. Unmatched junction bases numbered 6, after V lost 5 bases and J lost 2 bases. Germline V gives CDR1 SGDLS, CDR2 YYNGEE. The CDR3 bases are TGTGCCAGCAGTAGGCTAGCGGGGAACACAGATACGCAGTATTTT. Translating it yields CASSRLAGNTDTQYF. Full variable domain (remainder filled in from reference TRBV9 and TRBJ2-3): DSGVTQTPKHLITATGQRVTLRCSPRSGDLSVYWYQQSLDQGLQFLIQYYNGEERAKGNILERFSAQQFPDLHSELNLSSLELGDSALYFCASSRLAGNTDTQYFGPGTRLTVL.

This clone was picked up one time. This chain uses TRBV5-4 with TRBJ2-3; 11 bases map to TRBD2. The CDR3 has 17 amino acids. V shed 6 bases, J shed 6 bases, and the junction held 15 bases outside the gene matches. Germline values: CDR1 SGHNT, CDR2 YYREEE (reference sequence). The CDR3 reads CASTHTPGLAELDTQYF. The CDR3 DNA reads TGTGCCAGCACCCATACGCCGGGACTAGCGGAATTGGATACGCAGTATTTT.

CDR3 protein: CASRETGVRGIYEQYF. In DNA form, the CDR3 reads TGTGCCAGCAGAGAAACAGGTGTCAGGGGGATCTACGAGCAGTACTTC. The chain carries TRBV2 and TRBJ2-7; TRBD1 matches at 7 bases. V lost 6 bases and J lost 3; bases outside the gene matches: 14. Germline values: CDR1 SNHLY, CDR2 FYNNEI. CDR3 length: 16 amino acids.

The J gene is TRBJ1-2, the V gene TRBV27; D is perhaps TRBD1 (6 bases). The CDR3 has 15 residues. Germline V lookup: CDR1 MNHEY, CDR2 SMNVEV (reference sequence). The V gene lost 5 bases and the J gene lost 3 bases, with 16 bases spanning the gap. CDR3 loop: CASSPSTGLYYGYTF. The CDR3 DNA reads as TGTGCCAGCAGTCCATCGACAGGACTTTACTATGGCTACACCTTC.

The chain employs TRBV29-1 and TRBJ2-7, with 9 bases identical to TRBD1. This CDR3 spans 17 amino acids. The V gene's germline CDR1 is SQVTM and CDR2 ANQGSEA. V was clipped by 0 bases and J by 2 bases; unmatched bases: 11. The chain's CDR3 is CSVEDAETGGQPYEQYF. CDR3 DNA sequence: TGCAGCGTTGAAGATGCTGAGACAGGGGGACAACCCTACGAGCAGTACTTC.

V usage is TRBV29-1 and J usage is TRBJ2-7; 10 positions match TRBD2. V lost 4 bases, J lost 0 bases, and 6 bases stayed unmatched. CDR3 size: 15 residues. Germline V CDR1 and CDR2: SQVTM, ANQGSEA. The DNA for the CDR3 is TGCAGCGTTGGCCTAGCGGGAGAAGGCTCCTACGAGCAGTACTTC. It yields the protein CSVGLAGEGSYEQYF.

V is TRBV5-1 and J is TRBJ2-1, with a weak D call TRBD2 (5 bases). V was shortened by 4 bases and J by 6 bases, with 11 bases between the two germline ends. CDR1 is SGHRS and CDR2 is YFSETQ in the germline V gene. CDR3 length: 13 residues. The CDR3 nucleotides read TGCGCCAGCAGCGAGTGGCTAGCCAATGAGCAGTTCTTC. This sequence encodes CASSEWLANEQFF.

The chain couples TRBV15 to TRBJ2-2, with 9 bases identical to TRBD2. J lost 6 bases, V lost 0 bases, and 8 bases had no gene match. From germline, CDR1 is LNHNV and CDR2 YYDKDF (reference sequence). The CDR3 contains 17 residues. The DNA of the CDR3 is TGTGCCACCAGCAGAGATTGGAGTAGCGGGAGATCCGGGGAGCTGTTTTTT. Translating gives CATSRDWSSGRSGELFF.

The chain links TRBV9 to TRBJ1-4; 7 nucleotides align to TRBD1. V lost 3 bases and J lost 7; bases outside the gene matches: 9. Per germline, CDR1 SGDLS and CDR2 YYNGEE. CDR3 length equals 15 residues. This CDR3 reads CASSARQGLGEKLFF. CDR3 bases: TGTGCCAGCAGCGCCAGACAGGGTTTGGGTGAAAAACTGTTTTTT.

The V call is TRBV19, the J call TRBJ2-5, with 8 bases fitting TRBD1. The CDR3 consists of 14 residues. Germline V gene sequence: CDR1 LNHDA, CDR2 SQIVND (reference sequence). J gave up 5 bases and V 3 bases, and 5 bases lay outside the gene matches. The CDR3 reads CASSISDRVETQYF. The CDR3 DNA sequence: TGTGCCAGTAGTATTTCGGACAGGGTGGAGACCCAGTACTTC.

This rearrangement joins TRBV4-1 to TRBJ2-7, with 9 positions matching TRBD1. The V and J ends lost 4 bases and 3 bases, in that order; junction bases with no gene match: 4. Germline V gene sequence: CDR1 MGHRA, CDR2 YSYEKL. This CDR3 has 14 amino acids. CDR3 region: CASSPSDRGYEQYF. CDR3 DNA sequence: TGCGCCAGCAGCCCATCGGACAGGGGCTACGAGCAGTACTTC.

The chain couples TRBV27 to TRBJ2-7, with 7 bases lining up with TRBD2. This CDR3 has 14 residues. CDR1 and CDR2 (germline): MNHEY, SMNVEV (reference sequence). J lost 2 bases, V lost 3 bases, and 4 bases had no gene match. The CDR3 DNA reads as TGTGCCAGCAGTTTCCGAAGCGGGACCTACGAGCAGTACTTC. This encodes CASSFRSGTYEQYF.